Detailed here is one TCR beta chain. Its antigen remains unidentified. These data come from a study of cytomegalovirus exposure and HLA in healthy donors. About the study: A prior study identified just under 120 million unique TCR beta sequences from 180 million or so T cells. Study-wide findings and caveats: A later analysis linked a missense DCLRE1C variant to TCR beta V- and J-gene trimming. HLA alleles were associated with some 17,000 TCR beta sequences in a later analysis at 0.05 false discovery rate. The study found most TCR sequences rare, yet found some public TCRs in many donors.

The primer mix had 60 Vbeta and 13 Jbeta primers. TCRdb keeps only in-frame clones here, not all; method: immunoSEQ multiplex PCR. The sample lists about 160,000 clones; just over 70% were seen once. The germline V gene has CDR1 SNHLY and CDR2 FYNNEI. V was shortened by 6 bases and J by 8 bases, with 10 bases between the two germline ends. The CDR3 sequence is 11 residues long. This TCR was sampled from a man in his late teens or twenties in good health and CMV-seropositive. The chain joins TRBV2 to TRBJ1-1; the D is unclear. The specimen sequenced was PBMCs. As DNA, the CDR3 is TGTGCCAGCAGGCAGACACAAGAAGCTTTCTTT. It yields the protein CASRQTQEAFF. The variable domain in full, completed from reference TRBV2 and TRBJ1-1, reads EPEVTQTPSHQVTQMGQEVILRCVPISNHLYFYWYRQILGQKVEFLVSFYNNEISEKSEIFDDQFSVERPDGSNFTLKIRSTKLEDSAMYFCASRQTQEAFFGQGTRLTVV.